This T cell receptor (beta chain) came from a study of blood T cell repertoires in COVID-19. At the level of the study: Sources were T cells, B-cell-depleted T cells, or PBMCs; the material itself was cDNA or gDNA.

Those enrolled, adults aged 18 to 89 years, came from around 25 US areas. Symptom resolution, clearance, or two negative PCRs marked donors in Cohort 3 as recovered. TCRdb's copy holds only in-frame clones and misses some; the assay was immunoSEQ multiplex PCR. Of hundreds of thousands of clones listed, roughly 90% were seen once; the top ten hold around 9%. Trimming cost V 1 base and J 2 bases, with 11 bases left between them. Germline V gene lookup returns CDR1 MDHEN and CDR2 SYDVKM. The CDR3 has 15 amino acids. This TCR came from a woman between 18 and 29 years old who had recovered from COVID-19. What was sequenced was PBMCs or T cells enriched from blood (not recorded which). This sequence joins TRBV28 and TRBJ1-1, with D hard to call. The DNA for the CDR3 is TGTGCCAGCAGTTTATCCCCCCCGGTAAACACTGAAGCTTTCTTT. Its protein is CASSLSPPVNTEAFF. Full variable domain (remainder filled in from reference TRBV28 and TRBJ1-1): DVKVTQSSRYLVKRTGEKVFLECVQDMDHENMFWYRQDPGLGLRLIYFSYDVKMKEKGDIPEGYSVSREKKERFSLILESASTNQTSMYLCASSLSPPVNTEAFFGQGTRLTVV.